The sequence of this T cell receptor beta chain was determined in a study of shared clonotypes between healthy human individuals. The sample holds one count of this clone. In germline, CDR1 is LNHNV, CDR2 YYDKDF (reference sequence). Trimming removed 5 bases from V and 0 bases from J, with 9 bases in between. The CDR3 spans 14 residues. Each replicate PCR on the sorted subsets used about 220 ng DNA (about 30,000 T cell genomes). TCRdb's table, derived via immunoSEQ multiplex PCR, lists solely in-frame clones and lacks some. The table includes about 990,000 clones, around 78% detected once. Sequenced material: memory CD4+ T cells from PBMCs. Specified subset: CD45RA-negative fraction. The rearrangement joins TRBV15 to TRBJ2-3; unclear D gene. The clonotype was recovered from a man between 18 and 29 years old in good health. Some clones in this sample may be carry-over from other donors' samples. CDR3 in amino acids: CATSPVTSTDTQYF. The CDR3 DNA sequence: TGTGCCACCAGCCCCGTGACTAGCACAGATACGCAGTATTTT.